This T cell receptor beta chain was sequenced for a study of blood T cell repertoires in COVID-19. Overall study: Some COVID-19 samples were acute and others convalescent; all came from the United States, Italy and Spain. The analysed material was cDNA or gDNA that came from T cells, B-cell-depleted T cells, or PBMCs.

Original processing notes: Amplified reference gene primers provided the basis for estimating nucleated cell counts. This table comes from immunoSEQ multiplex PCR, and its TCRdb copy is limited to in-frame clones, with some not included. D and trimming were read from the DNA, whereas the V and J calls and clone size are those reported in that table. The data contain approximately 300,000 clones, 87% of them singletons. Germline V lookup: CDR1 SEHNR, CDR2 FQNEAQ (reference sequence). The CDR3 is 15 residues long. The V end lost 2 bases, the J end lost 0 bases, and 8 bases lay between the germline ends.

This clonotype was sampled from a woman under 40 who had recovered from COVID-19. The V gene is TRBV7-9, the J gene TRBJ1-3; possible D gene TRBD1, 5 bases. Sequencing input: PBMCs or T cells enriched from blood (not recorded which). Written as DNA, the CDR3 is TGTGCCAGCAGCTTACAGGGTCTCTCTGGAAACACCATATATTTT. It translates to CASSLQGLSGNTIYF.